This T cell receptor (beta chain) appears in the sequencing data of a study of tumor and adjacent non-tumor tissue in lung cancer. Turning to the study itself: Aged about 31 to 80 years, patients included nine to ten men and roughly five women with stage I to III disease. Study-level findings and limits: In normal lung, the top 100 clones were significantly more dominant than in tumor. TCR diversity was significantly greater in tumor than normal lung tissue. Higher tumor TCR diversity was associated with shorter survival.

Remarks on this clonotype: Its specificity is not known. At one end the junction does not follow the germline gene, possibly because of a read error.

The library came from three nested PCR rounds adapted from ARM-PCR protocols. TCRdb independently ran MiXCR on the multiplex PCR reads; one entry per CDR3 protein. The sample shows 60,000 to 70,000 distinct CDR3 sequences, 76% of them seen only once. This CDR3 has 12 amino acids. CDR1 and CDR2 from the germline V gene are SNHLY and FYNNEI. No cell sorting was done before RNA was extracted from the tissue. Distant lung tissue was collected more than 3 cm away from the tumor edge. The chain has TRBV2 and TRBJ1-1; D is undetermined. Material for sequencing was distant non-tumor lung tissue. This receptor was obtained from a man aged 55 to 70 with non-small cell lung cancer. CDR3 sequence: CASSHGNTEAVF. The DNA of the CDR3 is TGTGCGAGCAGCCATGGTAACACTGAAGCTGTCTTT. The whole variable domain, remainder taken from reference TRBV2 and TRBJ1-1, is EPEVTQTPSHQVTQMGQEVILRCVPISNHLYFYWYRQILGQKVEFLVSFYNNEISEKSEIFDDQFSVERPDGSNFTLKIRSTKLEDSAMYFCASSHGNTEAVFGQGTRLTVV.